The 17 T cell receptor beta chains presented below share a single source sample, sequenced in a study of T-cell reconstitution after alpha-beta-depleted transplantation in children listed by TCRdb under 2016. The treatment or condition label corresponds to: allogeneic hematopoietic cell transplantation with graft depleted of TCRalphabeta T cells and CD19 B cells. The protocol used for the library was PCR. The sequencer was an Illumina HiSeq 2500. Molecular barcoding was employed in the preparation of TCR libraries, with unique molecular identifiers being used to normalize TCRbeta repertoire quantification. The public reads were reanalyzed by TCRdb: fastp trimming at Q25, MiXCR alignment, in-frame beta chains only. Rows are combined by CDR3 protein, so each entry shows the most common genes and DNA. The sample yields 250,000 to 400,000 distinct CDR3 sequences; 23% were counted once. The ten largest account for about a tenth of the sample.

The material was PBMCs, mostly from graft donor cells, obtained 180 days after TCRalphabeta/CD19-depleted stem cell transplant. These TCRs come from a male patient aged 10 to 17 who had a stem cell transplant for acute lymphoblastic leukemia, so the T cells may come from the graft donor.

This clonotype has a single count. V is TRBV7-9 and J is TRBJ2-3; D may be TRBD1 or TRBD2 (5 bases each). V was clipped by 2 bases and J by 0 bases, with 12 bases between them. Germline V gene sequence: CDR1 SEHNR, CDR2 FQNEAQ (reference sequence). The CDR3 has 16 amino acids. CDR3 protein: CASSLIVGPSTDTQYF. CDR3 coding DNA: TGTGCCAGCAGCTTAATCGTGGGACCTAGCACAGATACGCAGTATTTT.

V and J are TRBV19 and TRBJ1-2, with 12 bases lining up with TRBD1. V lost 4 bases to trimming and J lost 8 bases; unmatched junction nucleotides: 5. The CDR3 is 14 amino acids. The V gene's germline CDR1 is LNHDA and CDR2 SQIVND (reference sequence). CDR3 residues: CASSTGQGASGYTF. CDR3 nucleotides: TGTGCCAGTAGTACGGGACAGGGGGCGAGCGGCTACACCTTC.

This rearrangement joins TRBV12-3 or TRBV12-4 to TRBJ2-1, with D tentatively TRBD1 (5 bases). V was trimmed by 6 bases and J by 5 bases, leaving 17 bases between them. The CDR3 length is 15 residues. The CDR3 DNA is TGTGCCAGCAGAACCACAGGTAACCTGCACAATGAGCAGTTCTTC. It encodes CASRTTGNLHNEQFF.

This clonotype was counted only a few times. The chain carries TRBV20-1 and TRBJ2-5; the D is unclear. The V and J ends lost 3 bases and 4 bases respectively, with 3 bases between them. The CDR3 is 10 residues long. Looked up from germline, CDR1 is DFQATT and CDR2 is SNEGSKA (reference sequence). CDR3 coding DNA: TGCAGTGCTAGCTCAGAGACCCAGTACTTC. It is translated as CSASSETQYF.

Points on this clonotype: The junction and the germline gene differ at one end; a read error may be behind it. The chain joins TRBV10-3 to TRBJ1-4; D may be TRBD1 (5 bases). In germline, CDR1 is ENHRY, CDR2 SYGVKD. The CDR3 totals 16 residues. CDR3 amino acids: CASSETWGETNEKLFF. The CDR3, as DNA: TGTGCCAGCAGTGAGACCTGGGGGGAAACTAATGAAAAACTGTTTTTT.

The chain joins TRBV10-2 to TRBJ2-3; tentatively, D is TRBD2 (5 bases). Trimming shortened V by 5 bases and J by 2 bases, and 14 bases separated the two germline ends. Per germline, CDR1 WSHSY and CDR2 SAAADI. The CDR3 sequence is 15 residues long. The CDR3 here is CASSRGEPYTDTQYF. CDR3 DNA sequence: TGCGCCAGCAGTCGTGGGGAGCCCTACACAGATACGCAGTATTTT.

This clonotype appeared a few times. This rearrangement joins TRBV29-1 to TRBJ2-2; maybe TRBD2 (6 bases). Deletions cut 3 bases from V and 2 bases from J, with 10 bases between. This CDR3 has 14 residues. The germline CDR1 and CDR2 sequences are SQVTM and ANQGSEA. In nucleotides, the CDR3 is TGCAGCGTTGACGCGGGGCTTAACACCGGGGAGCTGTTTTTT. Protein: CSVDAGLNTGELFF.

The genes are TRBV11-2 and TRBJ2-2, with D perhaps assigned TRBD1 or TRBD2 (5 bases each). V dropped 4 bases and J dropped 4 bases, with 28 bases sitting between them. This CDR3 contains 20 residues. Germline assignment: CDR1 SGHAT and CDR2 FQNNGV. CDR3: CASSSRSLEISLRGTGELFF. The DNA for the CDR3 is TGTGCCAGCAGCTCTAGGTCCCTAGAAATTAGTCTGAGGGGCACCGGGGAGCTGTTTTTT. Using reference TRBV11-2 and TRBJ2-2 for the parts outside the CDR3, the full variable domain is EAGVAQSPRYKIIEKRQSVAFWCNPISGHATLYWYQQILGQGPKLLIQFQNNGVVDDSQLPKDRFSAERLKGVDSTLKIQPAKLEDSAVYLCASSSRSLEISLRGTGELFFGEGSRLTVL.

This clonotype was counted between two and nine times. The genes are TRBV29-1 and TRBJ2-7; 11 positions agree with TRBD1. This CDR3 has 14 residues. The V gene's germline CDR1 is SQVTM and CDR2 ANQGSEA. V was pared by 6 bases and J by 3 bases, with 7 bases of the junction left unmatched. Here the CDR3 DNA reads TGCAGCGTGGCTCTTGGGACAGGGGGCTACGAGCAGTACTTC. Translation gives CSVALGTGGYEQYF.

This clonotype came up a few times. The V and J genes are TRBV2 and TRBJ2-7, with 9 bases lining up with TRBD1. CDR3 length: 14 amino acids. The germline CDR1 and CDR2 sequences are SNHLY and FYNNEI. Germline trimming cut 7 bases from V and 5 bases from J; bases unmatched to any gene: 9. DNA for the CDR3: TGTGCCAGCATGTGGATACAGGGGGCGGACGAGCAGTACTTC. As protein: CASMWIQGADEQYF.

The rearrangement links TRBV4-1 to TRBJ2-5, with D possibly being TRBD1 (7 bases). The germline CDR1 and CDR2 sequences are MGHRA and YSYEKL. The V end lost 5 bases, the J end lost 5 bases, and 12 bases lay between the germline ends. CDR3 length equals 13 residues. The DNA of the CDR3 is TGCGCCAGCAGCAAGGAGGGGGCGGAGACCCAGTACTTC. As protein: CASSKEGAETQYF.

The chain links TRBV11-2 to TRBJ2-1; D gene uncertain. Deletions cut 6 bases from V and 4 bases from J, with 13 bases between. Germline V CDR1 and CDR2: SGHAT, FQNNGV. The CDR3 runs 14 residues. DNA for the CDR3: TGTGCCAGCAGATTTAGATCATTGTACAATGAGCAGTTCTTC. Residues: CASRFRSLYNEQFF. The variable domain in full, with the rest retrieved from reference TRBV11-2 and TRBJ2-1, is EAGVAQSPRYKIIEKRQSVAFWCNPISGHATLYWYQQILGQGPKLLIQFQNNGVVDDSQLPKDRFSAERLKGVDSTLKIQPAKLEDSAVYLCASRFRSLYNEQFFGPGTRLTVL.

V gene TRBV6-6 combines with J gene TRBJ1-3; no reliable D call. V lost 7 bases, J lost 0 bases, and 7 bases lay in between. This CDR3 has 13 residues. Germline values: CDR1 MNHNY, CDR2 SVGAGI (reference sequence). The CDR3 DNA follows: TGTGCCAGCAATAGTCGCTCTGGAAACACCATATATTTT. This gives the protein CASNSRSGNTIYF.

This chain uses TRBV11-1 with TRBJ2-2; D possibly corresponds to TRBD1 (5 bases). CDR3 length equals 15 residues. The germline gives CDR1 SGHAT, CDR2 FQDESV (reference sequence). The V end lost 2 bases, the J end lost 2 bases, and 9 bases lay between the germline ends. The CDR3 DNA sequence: TGTGCCAGCAGCTTAATTAGGGGAAACACCGGGGAGCTGTTTTTT. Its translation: CASSLIRGNTGELFF.

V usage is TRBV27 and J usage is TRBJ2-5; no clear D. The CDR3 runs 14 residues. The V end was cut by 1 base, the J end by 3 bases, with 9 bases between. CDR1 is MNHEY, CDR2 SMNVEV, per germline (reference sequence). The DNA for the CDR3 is TGTGCCAGCAGTTTATGGTGGCCGAAAGAGACCCAGTACTTC. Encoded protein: CASSLWWPKETQYF.

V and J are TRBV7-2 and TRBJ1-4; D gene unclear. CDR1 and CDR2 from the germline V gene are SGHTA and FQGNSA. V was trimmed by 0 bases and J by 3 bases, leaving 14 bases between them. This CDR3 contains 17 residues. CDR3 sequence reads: CASSLAPRGSANEKLFF. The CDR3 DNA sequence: TGTGCCAGCAGCTTAGCCCCGCGTGGGAGCGCTAATGAAAAACTGTTTTTT.

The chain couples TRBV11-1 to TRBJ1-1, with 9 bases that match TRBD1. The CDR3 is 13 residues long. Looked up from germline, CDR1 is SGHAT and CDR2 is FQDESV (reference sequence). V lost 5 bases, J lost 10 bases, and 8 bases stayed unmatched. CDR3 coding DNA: TGTGCCAGCAGCCCGAAACAGGGGGCGGTAGCTTTCTTT. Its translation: CASSPKQGAVAFF.